Listed below are T cell receptor beta chains from one sample, sequenced in a study of technical replicates of blood from several donors. Only in-frame clones appear in the TCRdb table, and some are missing; sequencing was by immunoSEQ multiplex PCR. The data hold some 71,000 clones, with 95% to 97% observed a single time. The sequencing sample was made of T cells isolated from PBMCs. The origin of the receptors is a human donor in good health. CDR3s include the opening cysteine and the closing phenylalanine or tryptophan. D genes are given only for firm matches. Clone size appears in some rows only: once, few, many, or a class for an expanded clone.

V,size,J,D,length,CDR3,DNA
TRBV5-6,-,TRBJ2-7,TRBD2,16,CASSLGSSGYPHEQYF,TGTGCCAGCAGCTTGGGGTCTAGCGGCTATCCTCACGAGCAGTACTTC
TRBV7-6,-,TRBJ2-2,TRBD1,16,CASSLEWTGVVGELFF,TGTGCCAGCAGCTTAGAATGGACAGGGGTTGTAGGGGAGCTGTTTTTT
TRBV5-1,-,TRBJ2-7,-,14,CASSLGHETYEQYF,TGCGCCAGCAGCCTAGGACACGAGACCTACGAGCAGTACTTC
TRBV29-1,-,TRBJ1-1,TRBD1,12,CSVQGQVIEAFF,TGCAGCGTTCAGGGACAGGTTATTGAAGCTTTCTTT
TRBV7-2,once,TRBJ2-7,-,15,CASSLGYGFSYEQYF,TGTGCCAGCAGCTTAGGGTACGGGTTTTCCTACGAGCAGTACTTC
TRBV6-1,-,TRBJ2-7,-,15,CASTPRGAYSYEQYF,TGTGCCAGCACCCCCCGGGGGGCATACTCCTACGAGCAGTACTTC
TRBV7-8,once,TRBJ1-1,TRBD1,17,CASSLRNMGQPNTEAFF,TGTGCCAGCAGCTTACGGAATATGGGACAGCCGAACACTGAAGCTTTCTTT
TRBV13,-,TRBJ2-7,TRBD2,18,CASSSLTSGRGNFYEQYF,TGTGCCAGCAGCTCATTGACTAGCGGGAGGGGCAATTTCTACGAGCAGTACTTC
TRBV27,-,TRBJ1-2,-,18,CASSLTLPGQGTNYGYTF,TGTGCCAGCAGTCTTACCCTACCGGGACAAGGAACTAACTATGGCTACACCTTC
TRBV6-1,-,TRBJ1-5,-,15,CASNAHRVGNQPQHF,TGTGCCAGCAATGCTCACAGGGTGGGCAATCAGCCCCAGCATTTT
TRBV29-1,-,TRBJ2-7,TRBD1,18,CSVEKGDEQGAADYEQYF,TGCAGCGTTGAAAAAGGCGACGAGCAGGGGGCGGCGGACTACGAGCAGTACTTC
TRBV20-1,-,TRBJ2-7,-,11,CSARDQGEQYF,TGCAGTGCTAGAGACCAGGGCGAGCAGTACTTC
TRBV7-9,-,TRBJ2-2,-,16,CASSVRGTDLTGELFF,TGTGCCAGCAGCGTTCGGGGGACAGATCTCACCGGGGAGCTGTTTTTT
TRBV29-1,-,TRBJ1-1,-,11,CSVTGNTEAFF,TGCAGCGTAACAGGGAACACTGAAGCTTTCTTT
TRBV9,once,TRBJ2-1,-,13,CASSEGGGNEQFF,TGTGCCAGCAGTGAGGGGGGGGGCAATGAGCAGTTCTTC
TRBV10-1,-,TRBJ2-7,TRBD1,13,CASASTGAGEQYF,TGCGCCAGCGCTTCTACAGGGGCCGGCGAGCAGTACTTC
TRBV18,-,TRBJ2-5,TRBD1,14,CASSPPGGRETQYF,TGTGCCAGCTCACCACCAGGGGGCCGGGAGACCCAGTACTTC
TRBV5-1,-,TRBJ2-5,TRBD1,15,CASSTDRPIKGAQYF,TGCGCCAGCAGCACGGACAGGCCTATCAAAGGGGCCCAGTACTTC
TRBV7-9,-,TRBJ2-7,-,14,CASSPEGLAYEQYF,TGTGCCAGCAGCCCAGAGGGACTCGCCTACGAGCAGTACTTC
TRBV5-4,-,TRBJ1-1,TRBD1,17,CASSLGPDRGMNTEAFF,TGTGCCAGCAGCTTGGGGCCGGACAGGGGTATGAACACTGAAGCTTTCTTT
TRBV5-4,-,TRBJ1-6,-,16,CASTSSGGTDNSPLHF,TGTGCCAGCACCAGTTCGGGAGGGACTGATAATTCACCCCTCCACTTT
TRBV29-1,-,TRBJ2-6,-,15,CSVESTAGVANVLTF,TGCAGCGTTGAGAGTACGGCAGGGGTGGCCAACGTCCTGACTTTC
TRBV7-9,-,TRBJ2-7,TRBD1,14,CASSLVGTGDEQYF,TGTGCCAGCAGCTTAGTTGGGACAGGAGATGAGCAGTACTTC
TRBV28,-,TRBJ1-5,TRBD1,17,CASNEPTQGAWDQPQHF,TGTGCCAGCAACGAACCGACACAGGGGGCATGGGATCAGCCCCAGCATTTT
TRBV28,-,TRBJ1-4,TRBD1,14,CASSLSDRGKKLFF,TGTGCCAGCAGTTTGTCGGACAGGGGGAAAAAACTGTTTTTT
TRBV10-2,-,TRBJ2-3,TRBD1,15,CASSAGTAFSNTQYF,TGCGCCAGCAGCGCCGGGACAGCCTTCTCAAATACGCAGTATTTT
TRBV13,-,TRBJ2-2,-,17,CASSLGTTAYNTGELFF,TGTGCCAGCAGCTTAGGGACGACAGCGTACAACACCGGGGAGCTGTTTTTT
TRBV9,-,TRBJ2-5,-,13,CASSVSGWETQYF,TGTGCCAGCAGCGTATCGGGGTGGGAGACCCAGTACTTC
TRBV7-9,-,TRBJ1-5,TRBD1,19,CASSQSYPFEQGNNQPQHF,TGTGCCAGCAGCCAATCCTATCCTTTTGAACAGGGGAACAATCAGCCCCAGCATTTT
TRBV6-5,-,TRBJ2-1,TRBD2,16,CASSYGTSGGGDEQFF,TGTGCCAGCAGTTACGGGACTAGCGGGGGGGGTGATGAGCAGTTCTTC
TRBV2,-,TRBJ1-1,-,14,CASSGQGRDTEAFF,TGTGCCAGCAGTGGGCAGGGGCGCGACACTGAAGCTTTCTTT
TRBV2,-,TRBJ2-7,-,13,CASTPPVTREQYF,TGTGCCAGCACCCCACCAGTAACGCGGGAGCAGTACTTC
TRBV6-1,-,TRBJ1-5,-,12,CASRSGYQPQHF,TGTGCCAGCAGGTCGGGGTATCAGCCCCAGCATTTT
TRBV2,-,TRBJ2-7,-,15,CASRVPGASNYEQYF,TGTGCCAGCAGGGTACCGGGAGCTTCTAACTACGAGCAGTACTTC
TRBV14,-,TRBJ2-1,-,16,CASSQGGQPPRNEQFF,TGTGCCAGCAGCCAAGGTGGACAGCCCCCTCGGAATGAGCAGTTCTTC
TRBV28,-,TRBJ2-3,TRBD2,15,CASTPGRDGRDTQYF,TGTGCCAGCACCCCAGGGAGGGATGGCAGAGATACGCAGTATTTT
TRBV6-1,-,TRBJ1-5,TRBD1,18,CASSDYYRGHKSNQPQHF,TGTGCCAGCAGTGATTACTACAGGGGGCACAAGAGCAATCAGCCCCAGCATTTT
TRBV29-1,-,TRBJ2-7,-,13,CSVEGDIPYEQYF,TGCAGCGTTGAAGGGGACATCCCCTACGAGCAGTACTTC
TRBV13,-,TRBJ2-7,TRBD2,16,CASSSTLAGSSYEQYF,TGTGCCAGCAGCTCAACACTAGCGGGGAGCTCCTACGAGCAGTACTTC
TRBV29-1,-,TRBJ2-7,-,11,CSVRQVGEQYF,TGCAGCGTTAGACAGGTCGGCGAGCAGTACTTC
TRBV11-2,once,TRBJ2-7,-,15,CASSLSQGYSYEQYF,TGTGCCAGCAGCCTCAGCCAGGGTTACTCCTACGAGCAGTACTTC
TRBV6-1,-,TRBJ2-2,-,18,CASSEALRGASGSGELFF,TGTGCCAGCAGTGAAGCGCTTCGGGGGGCAAGTGGTAGCGGGGAGCTGTTTTTT
TRBV28,-,TRBJ2-7,-,14,CASSYRDTPYEQYF,TGTGCCAGCAGTTACCGGGACACCCCCTACGAGCAGTACTTC
TRBV28,-,TRBJ2-7,TRBD1,14,CASSIGTASYEQYF,TGTGCCAGCAGTATAGGGACAGCTTCCTACGAGCAGTACTTC
TRBV19,-,TRBJ2-3,-,13,CASSMGHLDTQYF,TGTGCCAGTAGTATGGGACATCTAGATACGCAGTATTTT
TRBV6-5,-,TRBJ1-2,TRBD1,13,CASSYWQGQSYTF,TGTGCCAGCAGTTACTGGCAGGGACAGAGCTACACCTTC
TRBV5-8,-,TRBJ1-2,TRBD1,17,CASSLETGAPSVGGYTF,TGTGCCAGCAGCTTGGAAACAGGGGCTCCCTCTGTAGGAGGCTACACCTTC
TRBV28,-,TRBJ1-3,-,14,CASCRDFSGNTIYF,TGTGCCAGCTGCAGGGATTTCTCTGGAAACACCATATATTTT
TRBV7-9,once,TRBJ1-1,-,13,CASSPFRNTEAFF,TGTGCCAGCAGCCCGTTTAGGAACACTGAAGCTTTCTTT
TRBV6-5,-,TRBJ1-6,-,14,CASRPPGHLSPLHF,TGTGCCAGCAGGCCTCCGGGACATCTTTCCCCCCTCCACTTT
TRBV5-1,-,TRBJ1-5,-,19,CASSPIWARVRPNNQPQHF,TGCGCCAGCAGCCCCATTTGGGCGAGGGTGAGGCCAAACAATCAGCCCCAGCATTTT
TRBV7-9,-,TRBJ1-4,TRBD1,16,CASSLDRGQGNEKLFF,TGTGCCAGCAGCTTAGATCGGGGACAGGGGAATGAAAAACTGTTTTTT
TRBV6-4,-,TRBJ2-7,TRBD1,13,CASSDSQGREQYF,TGTGCCAGCAGTGACTCACAGGGGCGTGAGCAGTACTTC
TRBV28,-,TRBJ1-1,-,14,CAALGRGGPTEAFF,TGTGCCGCGCTGGGCAGGGGCGGCCCCACTGAAGCTTTCTTT
TRBV7-8,-,TRBJ1-2,-,15,CASSLNPGPPNGYTF,TGTGCCAGCAGCTTAAATCCGGGTCCGCCTAATGGCTACACCTTC
TRBV7-3,-,TRBJ1-6,TRBD1,12,CASSFTGGALHF,TGTGCCAGCAGCTTTACAGGGGGTGCCCTCCACTTT
TRBV5-1,-,TRBJ2-7,TRBD2,16,CASSEGRAGGPYEQYF,TGCGCCAGCAGCGAAGGCAGAGCGGGAGGGCCCTACGAGCAGTACTTC
TRBV11-2,-,TRBJ1-4,-,16,CASSLGQTGLNEKLFF,TGTGCCAGCAGCTTAGGGCAGACAGGTCTTAATGAAAAACTGTTTTTT
TRBV11-2,-,TRBJ2-5,TRBD2,14,CASSLGAGEKTQYF,TGTGCCAGCAGCTTAGGGGCGGGAGAGAAGACCCAGTACTTC
TRBV28,once,TRBJ2-7,TRBD1,12,CASGTDLYEQYF,TGTGCCAGCGGGACAGACCTTTACGAGCAGTACTTC